This T cell receptor beta chain was identified in a study of shared clonotypes between healthy human individuals. Naive CD8 cells were CD45RO-negative, positively selected for CCR7, excluding terminally differentiated effector memory CD45RA+ cells. The run depth of the assay was deep. The genomic DNA of each subset was split evenly across several immunoSEQ plates. Assay: immunoSEQ multiplex PCR; the TCRdb copy retains only in-frame clones and omits some. The table has about 580,000 clones, roughly 98% seen once. Sequencing used naive CD8+ T cells sorted from blood. This sequence was found in a man in his thirties or forties in good health.

The CDR3 DNA reads as TGTGCCAGCAGTTTAGGTGCGGAGCAGTTCTTC. This translates into CASSLGAEQFF. The chain employs TRBV7-3 and TRBJ2-1; D not resolved. The germline V gene encodes CDR1 SGHTA and CDR2 FQGTGA. Trimming stripped 6 bases from V and 10 bases from J, with 10 bases between. This CDR3 is 11 amino acids long.